This is a list of T cell receptor beta chains from one sample in a study of CD8 T cells in Susac syndrome. TCRdb redid the calling of the immunoSEQ multiplex PCR reads with MiXCR, one entry per CDR3 protein. The top ten hold 0.3% to 0.35% of the sample, which has 100,000 or so distinct CDR3 sequences, about 93% seen once. The sequencing sample was made of CD4+ T cells from PBMCs. The receptor set was obtained from a human donor with Susac syndrome. Both conserved end residues are part of each CDR3. D genes are given only for firm matches. The size field is filled for only some rows; it gives once, few, many or a size class.

D	size	V	J	DNA	CDR3
NA	NA	TRBV28	TRBJ2-6	TGTGCCAGCGCCCGCGGCGGGCAAGCCAACGTCCTGACTTTC	CASARGGQANVLTF
NA	NA	TRBV2	TRBJ1-1	TGTGCCAGCAGTGAAGATGGGACGGTGAACACTGAAGCTTTCTTT	CASSEDGTVNTEAFF
TRBD2	NA	TRBV20-1	TRBJ2-7	TGCAGTGCTAGTCCTGGGGGGGTGACCTACGAGCAGTACTTC	CSASPGGVTYEQYF
NA	NA	TRBV30	TRBJ1-1	TGTGCCTGGAGTGTAGGGCCTGAAGCTTTCTTT	CAWSVGPEAFF
TRBD1	NA	TRBV5-4	TRBJ2-7	TGTGCCAGCAGCGCCCGACAGGGAGCCTCCTCCTACGAGCAGTACTTC	CASSARQGASSYEQYF
NA	NA	TRBV11-3	TRBJ2-5	TGTGCCAGCAGCGTGGGTAGCGCGGAGACCCAGTACTTC	CASSVGSAETQYF
TRBD2	NA	TRBV20-1	TRBJ2-3	TGCAGTGCAGGTGGACTAGCTCGCACAGATACGCAGTATTTT	CSAGGLARTDTQYF
TRBD2	NA	TRBV5-1	TRBJ2-2	TGCGCCAGCAGCTTGGCCAGGGACTACCCTGGCGGGGAGCTGTTTTTT	CASSLARDYPGGELFF
TRBD2	NA	TRBV20-1	TRBJ2-1	TGCAGTGTGCTAGCGGGGAGCAATGAGCAGTTCTTC	CSVLAGSNEQFF
NA	NA	TRBV10-3	TRBJ2-5	TGTGCCAATGACCCGGGAGAGACCCAGTACTTC	CANDPGETQYF
NA	NA	TRBV29-1	TRBJ2-7	TGCAGCGTCCACCTTACAACCTACGAGCAGTACTTC	CSVHLTTYEQYF
TRBD1	NA	TRBV7-9	TRBJ2-3	TGTGCCAGCACGTCATGGGGACAGCAATCCGGTACGCAGTATTTT	CASTSWGQQSGTQYF
NA	once	TRBV5-1	TRBJ2-3	TGCGCCAGCAGCTTGGGGACAGCTTCACGAGATACGCAGTATTTT	CASSLGTASRDTQYF
NA	NA	TRBV30	TRBJ2-2	TGTGCCTGGAGTGGATACAACACCGGGGAGCTGTTTTTT	CAWSGYNTGELFF
TRBD1	NA	TRBV12-3/TRBV12-4	TRBJ1-2	TGTGCCAGCAGTTTATCTGTCGGGACAGGGTATGGCTACACCTTC	CASSLSVGTGYGYTF
TRBD2	NA	TRBV4-3	TRBJ2-4	TGCGCCAGCAGCCCCTTGGCTAGCGGGGGGGCCAAAAACATTCAGTACTTC	CASSPLASGGAKNIQYF
NA	NA	TRBV7-9	TRBJ2-2	TGTGCCAGCAGCTTGACGGGTCCCGGGGAGCTGTTTTTT	CASSLTGPGELFF
NA	NA	TRBV6-6	TRBJ2-1	TGTGCCGTCCAGCTGGGACCCCTTAGGGATGAGCAGTTCTTC	CAVQLGPLRDEQFF
NA	NA	TRBV6-6	TRBJ1-6	TGTGCCAGCACTAGGGTTGACTATAATTCACCCCTCCACTTT	CASTRVDYNSPLHF
TRBD2	NA	TRBV11-2	TRBJ2-3	TGTGCCAGCAGCCCGGGACTAGCGGGGCGATGCACAGATACGCAGTATTTT	CASSPGLAGRCTDTQYF
TRBD1	NA	TRBV28	TRBJ1-5	TGTGCCAGCAGTCTGATACGGACAGGGAGAGTTCAGCCCCAGCATTTT	CASSLIRTGRVQPQHF
TRBD1	NA	TRBV30	TRBJ1-6	TGTGCCTGGAGCCGAGGGGGCGCATCCTATAATTCACCCCTCCACTTT	CAWSRGGASYNSPLHF
NA	NA	TRBV12-3/TRBV12-4	TRBJ2-7	TGTGCCAGCAACGGACGGATCCTAGGAGAGCAGTACTTC	CASNGRILGEQYF
NA	NA	TRBV12-3/TRBV12-4	TRBJ2-5	TGTGCCAGCAGTTTAGCGGGGGGGCCAGAGACCCAGTACTTC	CASSLAGGPETQYF
NA	NA	TRBV12-3/TRBV12-4	TRBJ1-4	TGTGCCAGCAGTTTAGCGGGGGTAAATGAAAAACTGTTTTTT	CASSLAGVNEKLFF
TRBD1	NA	TRBV6-5	TRBJ2-3	TGTGCCAGCAGAAACAGGGGGCTTGGCACAGATACGCAGTATTTT	CASRNRGLGTDTQYF
TRBD2	NA	TRBV12-3/TRBV12-4	TRBJ2-3	TGTGCCAGCAGTTTGGCTAGCGGGGTCACAGATACGCAGTATTTT	CASSLASGVTDTQYF
NA	NA	TRBV4-3	TRBJ2-7	TGCGCCAGCAGCCAAGGCAGGGCCACCTACGAGCAGTACTTC	CASSQGRATYEQYF
NA	NA	TRBV7-6	TRBJ2-7	TGTGCCAGCAGCTTAAACCCCACCGGGTCCTACGAGCAGTACTTC	CASSLNPTGSYEQYF
NA	NA	TRBV29-1	TRBJ1-4	TGCAGCGCTATACTACATCATGCAACTAATGAAAAACTGTTTTTT	CSAILHHATNEKLFF
NA	NA	TRBV7-2	TRBJ1-2	TGTGCCAGCAGCTTAGGCCTCCCCCAGGGTTCGGGGGGCTACACCTTC	CASSLGLPQGSGGYTF
TRBD2	once	TRBV12-3/TRBV12-4	TRBJ2-1	TGTGCCAGCAGTACCACGGGGAGGGTAAATGAGCAGTTCTTC	CASSTTGRVNEQFF
TRBD2	NA	TRBV9	TRBJ2-7	TGTGCCAGCGCAACTTCCACTAGCGGGGGACTCTACGAGCAGTACTTC	CASATSTSGGLYEQYF